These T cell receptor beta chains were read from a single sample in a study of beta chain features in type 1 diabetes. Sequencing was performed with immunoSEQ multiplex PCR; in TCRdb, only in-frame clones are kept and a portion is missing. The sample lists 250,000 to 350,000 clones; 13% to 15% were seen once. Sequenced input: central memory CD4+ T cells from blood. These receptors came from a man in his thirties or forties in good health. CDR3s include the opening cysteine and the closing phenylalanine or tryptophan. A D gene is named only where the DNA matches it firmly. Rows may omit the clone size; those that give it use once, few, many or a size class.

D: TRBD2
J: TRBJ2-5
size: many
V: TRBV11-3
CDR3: CASSPRLAGQETQYF
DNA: TGTGCCAGCAGCCCCCGATTAGCGGGCCAAGAGACCCAGTACTTC

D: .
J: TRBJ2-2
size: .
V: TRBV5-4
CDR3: CASSLLGTGELFF
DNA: TGTGCCAGCAGCTTACTGGGCACCGGGGAGCTGTTTTTT

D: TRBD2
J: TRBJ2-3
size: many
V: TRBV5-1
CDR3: CASTAGRSGRADTQYF
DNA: TGCGCCAGCACGGCTGGGAGGAGCGGGAGGGCAGATACGCAGTATTTT

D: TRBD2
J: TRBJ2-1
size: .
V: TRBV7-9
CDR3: CASSPPGGGALSSYNEQFF
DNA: TGTGCCAGCAGCCCCCCTGGCGGGGGGGCCTTAAGCTCCTACAATGAGCAGTTCTTC

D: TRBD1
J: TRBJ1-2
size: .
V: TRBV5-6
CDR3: CASSLVLTGEVDGYTF
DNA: TGTGCCAGCAGCTTGGTGTTAACAGGGGAGGTCGATGGCTACACCTTC

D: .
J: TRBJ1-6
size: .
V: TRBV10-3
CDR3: CAISESAVSRNSPLHF
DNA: TGTGCCATCAGTGAGTCAGCGGTATCGAGAAATTCACCCCTCCACTTT

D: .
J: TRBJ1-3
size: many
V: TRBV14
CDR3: CASSQEGGYGPGNTIYF
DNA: TGTGCCAGCAGCCAAGAAGGCGGGTATGGTCCTGGAAACACCATATATTTT

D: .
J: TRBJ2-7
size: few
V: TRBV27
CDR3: CASSLYPETEQYF
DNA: TGTGCCAGCAGTTTATATCCCGAGACCGAGCAGTACTTC

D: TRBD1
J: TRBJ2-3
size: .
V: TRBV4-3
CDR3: CASSKGDSLQYF
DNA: TGCGCCAGCAGCAAAGGGGACAGTTTGCAGTATTTT

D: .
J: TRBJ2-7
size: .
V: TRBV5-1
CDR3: CASSRLPSYEQYF
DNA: TGCGCCAGCAGCCGTTTGCCCTCCTACGAGCAGTACTTC

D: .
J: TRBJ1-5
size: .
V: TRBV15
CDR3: CATSQGRVSNQPQHF
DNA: TGTGCCACCTCGCAGGGCAGGGTTAGCAATCAGCCCCAGCATTTT

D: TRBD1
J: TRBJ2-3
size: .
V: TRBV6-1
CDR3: CASRTDRWATDTQYF
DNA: TGTGCCAGCAGAACGGACAGGTGGGCCACAGATACGCAGTATTTT

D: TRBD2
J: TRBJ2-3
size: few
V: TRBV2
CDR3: CASSDAGGPRTDTQYF
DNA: TGTGCCAGCAGTGACGCGGGGGGCCCAAGGACAGATACGCAGTATTTT

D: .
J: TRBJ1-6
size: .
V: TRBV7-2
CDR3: CASRTQGALYTPLHF
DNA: TGTGCCAGCAGGACACAGGGAGCCCTCTATACACCCCTCCACTTT

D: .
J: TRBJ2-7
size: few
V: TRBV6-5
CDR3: CASSERQVLEQYF
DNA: TGTGCCAGCAGTGAGAGACAGGTCTTAGAGCAGTACTTC

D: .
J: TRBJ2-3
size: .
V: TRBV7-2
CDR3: CASSFRGQGSDTQYF
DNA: TGTGCCAGCAGCTTCCGGGGCCAGGGGTCAGATACGCAGTATTTT

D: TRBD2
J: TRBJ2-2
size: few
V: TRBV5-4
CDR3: CASSLPSGTIGELFF
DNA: TGTGCCAGCAGCTTGCCTAGCGGGACTATTGGGGAGCTGTTTTTT

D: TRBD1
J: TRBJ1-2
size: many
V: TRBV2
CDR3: CASRLQAGTGNGYTF
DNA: TGTGCCAGCAGACTCCAAGCCGGGACAGGGAATGGCTACACCTTC

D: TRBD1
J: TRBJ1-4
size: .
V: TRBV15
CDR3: CATSRGRGRGDEKLFF
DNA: TGTGCCACCAGCAGAGGCAGGGGGCGAGGCGATGAAAAACTGTTTTTT

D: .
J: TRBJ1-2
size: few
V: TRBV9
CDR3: CASSLSNYGYTF
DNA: TGTGCCAGCAGTCTAAGTAACTATGGCTACACCTTC